This passage covers 26 T cell receptor beta chains from one sample sequenced in a study of blood T cell repertoires in COVID-19. Sequencing was performed with immunoSEQ multiplex PCR; in TCRdb, only in-frame clones are kept and a portion is missing. The sample lists some 250,000 clones; approximately 87% were seen once. Sequencing used peripheral blood. These receptors all stem from a woman aged 30 to 39 with COVID-19, enrolled during active disease.

The chain combines TRBV13 with TRBJ2-3, with D hard to call. The CDR3 sequence is 12 residues long. Trimming left V 6 bases short and J 4 bases short, with 8 bases between. Germline CDR1 and CDR2: PRHDT and FYEKMQ (reference sequence). The CDR3 protein is CASSLNADTQYF. The CDR3 region has the DNA TGTGCCAGCAGTCTTAATGCAGATACGCAGTATTTT.

The chain has TRBV2 and TRBJ2-1; 8 nucleotides align to TRBD2. CDR3 length: 15 amino acids. The V gene's germline CDR1 is SNHLY and CDR2 FYNNEI. V lost 4 bases to trimming and J lost 9 bases; unmatched junction nucleotides: 11. CDR3: CASSAPGLGLIEQFF. The CDR3 region has the DNA TGTGCCAGCAGTGCCCCGGGACTAGGGTTGATTGAGCAGTTCTTC.

The chain uses TRBV4-1 and TRBJ2-5, with D uncertain. V dropped 2 bases and J dropped 5 bases, with 9 bases sitting between them. The CDR3 contains 13 residues. The germline V gene encodes CDR1 MGHRA and CDR2 YSYEKL. The chain's CDR3 is CASSQSNGETQYF. CDR3 sequence (DNA): TGCGCCAGCAGCCAATCGAACGGGGAGACCCAGTACTTC.

The rearrangement links TRBV5-6 to TRBJ2-5, with TRBD1 matching over 10 bases. V dropped 0 bases and J dropped 4; count of bases not matched to a gene: 3. This CDR3 spans 15 amino acids. The germline CDR1 and CDR2 sequences are SGHDT and YYEEEE. CDR3 sequence (DNA): TGTGCCAGCAGCTTGGAGGACAGGGGGGGAGAGACCCAGTACTTC. Translating gives CASSLEDRGGETQYF.

The CDR3: CASSLQGSASSYNSPLHF. The CDR3, as DNA: TGCGCCAGCAGCTTGCAAGGCAGCGCGAGCTCCTATAATTCACCCCTCCACTTT. J is TRBJ1-6 and V is TRBV5-1, with D uncertain. Trimming pared 1 base from V and 0 bases from J, leaving 14 bases between. The CDR3 length is 18 residues. CDR1 SGHRS and CDR2 YFSETQ come from the germline V gene. The whole variable domain, remainder taken from reference TRBV5-1 and TRBJ1-6, is KAGVTQTPRYLIKTRGQQVTLSCSPISGHRSVSWYQQTPGQGLQFLFEYFSETQRNKGNFPGRFSGRQFSNSRSEMNVSTLELGDSALYLCASSLQGSASSYNSPLHFGNGTRLTVT.

V usage is TRBV24-1 and J usage is TRBJ2-2; D ambiguous. Looked up from germline, CDR1 is KGHDR and CDR2 is SFDVKD. Trimming removed 7 bases at V and 6 bases at J, with 8 bases between. This CDR3 contains 12 residues. This CDR3 reads CATSGSPGELFF. The CDR3 region has the DNA TGTGCCACCAGCGGGTCCCCCGGGGAGCTGTTTTTT.

The rearrangement joins TRBV4-1 to TRBJ2-7; D perhaps matches TRBD1 (6 bases). This CDR3 spans 17 amino acids. V shed 0 bases and J shed 2 bases, with 17 bases lying between them. The germline CDR1 and CDR2 sequences are MGHRA and YSYEKL. This CDR3 is CASSQDRRAGEPYEQYF. Here the CDR3 DNA reads TGCGCCAGCAGCCAAGACCGCAGGGCAGGGGAACCCTACGAGCAGTACTTC.

J is TRBJ2-1 and V is TRBV28; 11 bases map to TRBD2. In germline, CDR1 is MDHEN, CDR2 SYDVKM. This CDR3 has 15 residues. Germline trimming cut 7 bases from V and 7 bases from J; bases unmatched to any gene: 9. The CDR3 coding sequence is TGTGCCAGCATCAGTCAGGGGACTAGCGGAAATGAGCAGTTCTTC. Amino acid sequence: CASISQGTSGNEQFF.

V usage is TRBV5-6 and J usage is TRBJ1-6; maybe TRBD1 (6 bases). The CDR3 length is 14 residues. Trimming removed 4 bases at V and 8 bases at J, with 13 bases between. CDR1 is SGHDT, CDR2 YYEEEE, per germline. The CDR3: CASSLGQTDSPLHF. CDR3 sequence (DNA): TGTGCCAGCAGCCTCGGACAGACGGATTCACCCCTCCACTTT.

The V call is TRBV5-1, the J call TRBJ1-3; 8 nucleotides match TRBD1. V trimming: 0 bases; J trimming: 4 bases; junction bases outside the gene matches: 6. This CDR3 comprises 16 residues. In germline, CDR1 is SGHRS, CDR2 YFSETQ. Here the CDR3 DNA reads TGCGCCAGCAGCTTGGCCGGCTGGGACAGGGGAAACACCATATATTTT. It is translated as CASSLAGWDRGNTIYF.

The chain links TRBV9 to TRBJ1-4; TRBD1 matches 7 bases. The CDR3 sequence is 14 residues long. From germline, CDR1 is SGDLS and CDR2 YYNGEE. V gave up 7 bases and J gave up 6 bases; unmatched junction bases: 9. CDR3 protein: CASSSGGFDEKLFF. CDR3 DNA sequence: TGTGCCAGCTCCTCAGGGGGTTTTGATGAAAAACTGTTTTTT.

The count of this clone is one. The chain has TRBV13 and TRBJ2-3; D remains unclear. The V and J ends lost 7 bases and 4 bases respectively, with 6 bases between them. This CDR3 is built from 11 residues. CDR1 is PRHDT and CDR2 is FYEKMQ in the germline V gene (reference sequence). In DNA form, the CDR3 reads TGTGCCAGCATAGTGTCAGATACGCAGTATTTT. Translation: CASIVSDTQYF.

This clone showed up just once. Here the CDR3 DNA reads TGTGCCAGCATCAGGAGACAGGGAAACAATGAGCAGTTCTTC. Translating gives CASIRRQGNNEQFF. The chain uses TRBV28 and TRBJ2-1; TRBD1 matches at 7 bases. The germline gives CDR1 MDHEN, CDR2 SYDVKM. The CDR3 has 14 amino acids. V lost 7 bases and J lost 5; bases outside the gene matches: 8. The full variable domain, in which reference TRBV28 and TRBJ2-1 provide the parts outside the CDR3, is DVKVTQSSRYLVKRTGEKVFLECVQDMDHENMFWYRQDPGLGLRLIYFSYDVKMKEKGDIPEGYSVSREKKERFSLILESASTNQTSMYLCASIRRQGNNEQFFGPGTRLTVL.

CDR3 sequence reads: CASRVRGIYNSPLHF. The CDR3 nucleotides read TGTGCCAGCAGGGTTAGGGGGATCTATAATTCACCCCTCCACTTT. The V and J genes are TRBV27 and TRBJ1-6; a possible D gene is TRBD1 (6 bases). Trimming took off 6 bases at V and 3 bases at J, with 12 bases between the two ends. Per the germline V gene, CDR1 is MNHEY and CDR2 is SMNVEV (reference sequence). There are 15 residues in the CDR3.

The chain carries TRBV6-6 and TRBJ1-1; no reliable D call. Germline lookup yields CDR1 MNHNY and CDR2 SVGAGI (reference sequence). Trimming removed 6 bases from V and 4 bases from J, with 9 bases in between. The CDR3 extends over 12 amino acids. The CDR3 spells CASRPSGTEAFF. CDR3 nucleotides: TGTGCCAGCAGGCCCTCGGGCACTGAAGCTTTCTTT.

The V call is TRBV3-1 (or the pseudogene TRBV3-2), the J call TRBJ1-1; TRBD1 agrees at 7 bases. Germline CDR1 is LGHDT and CDR2 is YNNKEL (reference sequence). The V gene end was trimmed by 3 bases and the J gene end by 11 bases; junction bases not matched to a gene: 9. This CDR3 contains 13 residues. The CDR3 here is CASSHLGQIDAFF. As DNA, the CDR3 is TGTGCCAGCAGCCACCTGGGACAGATCGATGCTTTCTTT.

J is TRBJ1-5 and V is TRBV28; perhaps TRBD1 as D (6 bases). Germline CDR1 and CDR2: MDHEN and SYDVKM. With 2 bases removed from V and 6 bases from J, the gap between germline ends came to 14 bases. There are 15 residues in the CDR3. CDR3 nucleotide sequence: TGTGCCAGCAGTTTACTAGTTACAGGGATTCAGCCCCAGCATTTT. Its translation: CASSLLVTGIQPQHF.

The chain combines TRBV7-2 with TRBJ1-5; D remains unclear. The ends were cut back, 2 bases at V and 4 bases at J, with 12 bases in the middle. In germline, CDR1 is SGHTA, CDR2 FQGNSA. The CDR3 totals 15 residues. CDR3 DNA sequence: TGTGCCAGCAGCTTAATTGTCAGTTTGAATCAGCCCCAGCATTTT. Protein: CASSLIVSLNQPQHF.

V usage is TRBV5-1 and J usage is TRBJ1-4, with 8 bases aligning to TRBD1. After removal of 0 bases from V and 2 bases from J, the junction contained 9 bases not matched to a gene. Germline CDR1 SGHRS, CDR2 YFSETQ. This CDR3 is built from 18 residues. CDR3 DNA: TGCGCCAGCAGCTTGGAGTCAGGGGGCGCTTCTACTAATGAAAAACTGTTTTTT. This encodes CASSLESGGASTNEKLFF. The full variable domain, with the rest looked up from reference TRBV5-1 and TRBJ1-4, is KAGVTQTPRYLIKTRGQQVTLSCSPISGHRSVSWYQQTPGQGLQFLFEYFSETQRNKGNFPGRFSGRQFSNSRSEMNVSTLELGDSALYLCASSLESGGASTNEKLFFGSGTQLSVL.

The V gene is TRBV2, the J gene TRBJ2-7, with D possibly being TRBD2 (6 bases). The CDR3 has 13 residues. Trimming cost V 7 bases and J 4 bases, with 14 bases left between them. CDR1 and CDR2 from the germline V gene are SNHLY and FYNNEI. Here the CDR3 DNA reads TGTGCCAGCACCCCGGGACTTGGATACGAGCAGTACTTC. Encoded protein: CASTPGLGYEQYF.

V and J are TRBV25-1 and TRBJ2-2; D remains unclear. The CDR3 is 12 amino acids. Germline loops: CDR1 MGHDK, CDR2 SYGVNS. V lost 6 bases, J lost 6 bases, and 8 bases lay in between. CDR3 DNA: TGTGCCAGCAGAGCCGGAGCCGGGGAGCTGTTTTTT. It yields the protein CASRAGAGELFF.

This clone was seen a few times. The chain couples TRBV5-7 to TRBJ1-6; D remains ambiguous. TRBV5-7 is an ORF, with its function uncertain. The CDR3 loop spans 11 amino acids. V was shortened by 5 bases and J by 8 bases, with 5 bases between the two germline ends. CDR3 residues: CASRGDSPLHF. The CDR3 DNA reads TGTGCCAGCAGGGGCGATTCACCCCTCCACTTT.

The V and J genes are TRBV5-5 and TRBJ2-7, with 7 bases lining up with TRBD1. The CDR3 spans 14 residues. The V gene's germline CDR1 is SGHKS and CDR2 YYEKEE (reference sequence). The V gene end was trimmed by 4 bases and the J gene end by 3 bases; junction bases not matched to a gene: 7. The CDR3, as DNA: TGTGCCAGCAGCGCTTGGACAGGCAGCTACGAGCAGTACTTC. Translation gives CASSAWTGSYEQYF.

The chain recombines TRBV5-1 with TRBJ1-2, with TRBD1 matching 8 bases. V shed 4 bases and J 5 bases; nucleotides not matched to a gene: 7. The CDR3 is made up of 14 amino acids. Germline lookup yields CDR1 SGHRS and CDR2 YFSETQ. In DNA form, the CDR3 reads TGCGCCAGCAGCATCAACCGGGACAGGTATGGCTACACCTTC. As protein: CASSINRDRYGYTF.

The chain couples TRBV12-3 or TRBV12-4 to TRBJ2-2; D is undetermined. CDR3 size: 12 residues. V shed 7 bases and J shed 5 bases, with 8 bases lying between them. CDR3 sequence (DNA): TGTGCCAGCACAACCAGGACCGGGGAGCTGTTTTTT. Translated: CASTTRTGELFF.

The J gene is TRBJ1-2, the V gene TRBV19; D is unclear. The CDR3 consists of 16 residues. Germline V gives CDR1 LNHDA, CDR2 SQIVND (reference sequence). Trimming pared 0 bases from V and 0 bases from J, leaving 11 bases between. The CDR3 region has the DNA TGTGCCAGTAGTATAGATCTATCCGCACCTAACTATGGCTACACCTTC. The encoded protein is CASSIDLSAPNYGYTF.